This passage covers 29 T cell receptor beta chains from one sample sequenced in a study of blood T cell repertoires in COVID-19. TCRdb keeps only in-frame clones here, not all; method: immunoSEQ multiplex PCR. The sample holds 150,000 or so clones, about nine tenths seen once. The sequenced sample consisted of PBMCs or T cells enriched from blood (not recorded which). Every receptor here comes from a middle-aged woman who had been exposed to COVID-19.

The chain is built from TRBV19 and TRBJ1-5; no reliable D call. This CDR3 spans 14 amino acids. Germline CDR1 LNHDA, CDR2 SQIVND (reference sequence). The ends were cut back, 6 bases at V and 0 bases at J, with 9 bases in the middle. CDR3 coding DNA: TGTGCCAGTAGAGGGAGCCATAGCAATCAGCCCCAGCATTTT. Translating it yields CASRGSHSNQPQHF.

V usage is TRBV11-1 and J usage is TRBJ2-7; TRBD1 agrees at 8 bases. The CDR3 is made up of 16 amino acids. Per germline, CDR1 SGHAT and CDR2 FQDESV (reference sequence). V dropped 5 bases and J dropped 2; count of bases not matched to a gene: 11. CDR3 residues: CASSLNRKGQAYEQYF. Here the CDR3 DNA reads TGTGCCAGCAGCCTGAATCGGAAGGGACAGGCCTACGAGCAGTACTTC.

In this sample, this clone turned up once. The CDR3, as DNA: TGCGCCAGCAGCCCCGGACAGGCGAACACTGAAGCTTTCTTT. It encodes CASSPGQANTEAFF. The chain uses TRBV5-1 and TRBJ1-1, with TRBD1 identical over 7 bases. V was pared by 4 bases and J by 1 base, with 4 bases of the junction left unmatched. Germline CDR1 SGHRS, CDR2 YFSETQ. The CDR3 has 14 residues.

This sequence joins TRBV28 and TRBJ2-3; TRBD2 matches at 10 bases. The CDR3 is made up of 16 amino acids. V lost 6 bases and J lost 2; bases outside the gene matches: 8. Per germline, CDR1 MDHEN and CDR2 SYDVKM. CDR3 protein: CASSAPGTSDTDTQYF. In DNA form, the CDR3 reads TGTGCCAGCAGCGCCCCCGGGACTAGCGACACAGATACGCAGTATTTT.

The rearrangement joins TRBV27 to TRBJ1-2, with 9 positions matching TRBD1. The germline CDR1 and CDR2 sequences are MNHEY and SMNVEV (reference sequence). The CDR3 consists of 14 residues. V gave up 6 bases and J gave up 4 bases; unmatched junction bases: 6. The CDR3 region has the DNA TGTGCCAGCAGGTTACAGGGGGCAGGCTATGGCTACACCTTC. It translates to CASRLQGAGYGYTF.

This rearrangement joins TRBV12-5 to TRBJ2-7; TRBD2 is a possible D gene (5 bases). Between the trimmed V and J ends, which lost 1 base and 8 bases, there was a span of 9 bases. The CDR3 has 12 residues. Germline lookup yields CDR1 LGHNT and CDR2 FRNRAP. CDR3 sequence (DNA): TGTGCTAGTGGTTTGGACTCGGGGAAGCAGTACTTC. Its translation: CASGLDSGKQYF. Based on the CDR3 plus reference TRBV12-5 and TRBJ2-7, the full variable domain is DARVTQTPRHKVTEMGQEVTMRCQPILGHNTVFWYRQTMMQGLELLAYFRNRAPLDDSGMPKDRFSAEMPDATLATLKIQPSEPRDSAVYFCASGLDSGKQYFGPGTRLTVT.

This clone was observed once. The V call is TRBV7-3, the J call TRBJ1-6; 9 bases align to TRBD1. Trimming at V came to 3 bases and at J to 4 bases, leaving 1 base not matched to a gene. In germline, CDR1 is SGHTA, CDR2 FQGTGA. The CDR3 is 15 amino acids. For the CDR3, the DNA is TGTGCCAGCAGCTTGACAGGGGGATATAATTCACCCCTCCACTTT. This codes for CASSLTGGYNSPLHF.

The chain couples TRBV5-1 to TRBJ1-3; D might be TRBD1 (6 bases). Trimming left V 0 bases short and J 0 bases short, with 10 bases between. The CDR3 consists of 16 residues. CDR1 and CDR2 (germline): SGHRS, YFSETQ. The DNA of the CDR3 is TGCGCCAGCAGCTTGGGTCAGGGGAACTCTGGAAACACCATATATTTT. This translates into CASSLGQGNSGNTIYF.

J is TRBJ2-5 and V is TRBV6-5; 7 nucleotides align to TRBD1. The trim removed 6 bases at V and 5 bases at J, leaving 12 bases unmatched. The CDR3 sequence is 15 residues long. CDR1 and CDR2 from the germline V gene are MNHEY and SVGAGI. CDR3 loop: CASSYLRGLGETQYF. The CDR3 nucleotides read TGTGCCAGCAGCTACCTCAGGGGGTTAGGGGAGACCCAGTACTTC.

The chain employs TRBV10-2 and TRBJ2-7; 8 bases align to TRBD2. CDR1 is WSHSY, CDR2 SAAADI, per germline. V was clipped by 6 bases and J by 2 bases; unmatched bases: 6. The CDR3 loop spans 14 amino acids. The CDR3 sequence is CASRPGLGAYEQYF. For the CDR3, the DNA is TGCGCCAGCAGGCCGGGACTAGGGGCCTACGAGCAGTACTTC.

The chain is built from TRBV9 and TRBJ2-1, with a weak D call TRBD2 (6 bases). Trimming left V 0 bases short and J 9 bases short, with 19 bases between. Germline V gene sequence: CDR1 SGDLS, CDR2 YYNGEE. The CDR3 contains 16 residues. For the CDR3, the DNA is TGTGCCAGCAGCGTAGCGGGAGCGGGTGGCACTCCTGAGCAGTTCTTC. It codes for CASSVAGAGGTPEQFF.

This chain connects TRBV11-2 to TRBJ2-5; 13 nucleotides agree with TRBD2. The germline V gene has CDR1 SGHAT and CDR2 FQNNGV. V lost 1 base and J lost 3; bases outside the gene matches: 5. This CDR3 region has 17 residues. CDR3 residues: CASSLGLAGGGEETQYF. The CDR3 region has the DNA TGTGCCAGCAGCTTAGGACTAGCGGGGGGCGGGGAAGAGACCCAGTACTTC.

The CDR3 here is CASSQRFGRGSTDTQYF. The CDR3 DNA follows: TGTGCCAGCAGCCAACGGTTCGGAAGGGGCTCCACAGATACGCAGTATTTT. V usage is TRBV4-2 and J usage is TRBJ2-3, with a weak D call TRBD1 (5 bases). V was trimmed by 2 bases and J by 2 bases, leaving 17 bases between them. Germline assignment: CDR1 LGHNA and CDR2 YNFKEQ. This CDR3 has 17 amino acids.

The chain combines TRBV28 with TRBJ1-3, with D maybe TRBD1 (6 bases). V dropped 3 bases and J dropped 3 bases, with 15 bases sitting between them. The germline V gene has CDR1 MDHEN and CDR2 SYDVKM. The CDR3 has 16 amino acids. The CDR3 spells CASSLWGGRIGNTIYF. The CDR3 DNA sequence: TGTGCCAGCAGTTTGTGGGGGGGGCGAATTGGAAACACCATATATTTT.

The V gene is TRBV29-1, the J gene TRBJ1-1, with a tentative D call TRBD1 (5 bases). The V end lost 0 bases, the J end lost 6 bases, and 14 bases lay between the germline ends. Germline lookup yields CDR1 SQVTM and CDR2 ANQGSEA. This CDR3 contains 14 residues. The CDR3 protein is CSVEEGGIVAEAFF. DNA for the CDR3: TGCAGCGTTGAAGAGGGGGGAATAGTGGCTGAAGCTTTCTTT.

This chain joins TRBV9 and TRBJ1-5; no reliable D call. V was clipped by 3 bases and J by 5 bases, with 9 bases between them. The CDR3 has 13 amino acids. CDR1 and CDR2 (germline): SGDLS, YYNGEE. The DNA of the CDR3 is TGTGCCAGCAGCGACTATGGAGATCAGCCCCAGCATTTT. It codes for CASSDYGDQPQHF. Filled out from reference TRBV9 and TRBJ1-5, the complete variable domain reads DSGVTQTPKHLITATGQRVTLRCSPRSGDLSVYWYQQSLDQGLQFLIQYYNGEERAKGNILERFSAQQFPDLHSELNLSSLELGDSALYFCASSDYGDQPQHFGDGTRLSIL.

The chain joins TRBV9 to TRBJ1-2; D unclear. The germline CDR1 and CDR2 sequences are SGDLS and YYNGEE. The CDR3 loop spans 16 amino acids. Trimming cost V 4 bases and J 0 bases, with 16 bases left between them. The DNA of the CDR3 is TGTGCCAGCAGCCCGCGAGTTGAGGGCGCTAACTATGGCTACACCTTC. This codes for CASSPRVEGANYGYTF.

The chain is built from TRBV27 and TRBJ1-2, with D possibly being TRBD1 (6 bases). The CDR3 has 14 residues. Trimming took 3 bases from V and 0 from J, leaving 8 bases between them. Germline V lookup: CDR1 MNHEY, CDR2 SMNVEV (reference sequence). In DNA, the CDR3 is TGTGCCAGCAGTTTCAGGGGTTCTAACTATGGCTACACCTTC. Protein product: CASSFRGSNYGYTF.

In this sample, this clone turned up many times. The same CDR3 is also encoded by other DNA sequences in this sample. The J gene is TRBJ1-5, the V gene TRBV19, with 9 bases lining up with TRBD1. CDR1 LNHDA and CDR2 SQIVND come from the germline V gene (reference sequence). J lost 7 bases, V lost 4 bases, and 5 bases had no gene match. The CDR3 contains 14 residues. CDR3 loop: CASSTRQGDQPQHF. CDR3 nucleotides: TGTGCCAGTAGTACCCGACAGGGGGACCAGCCCCAGCATTTT.

In its sample, this clone was seen a few times. The chain recombines TRBV11-2 with TRBJ2-1; 11 nucleotides line up with TRBD2. CDR1 SGHAT and CDR2 FQNNGV come from the germline V gene. Germline trimming cut 6 bases from V and 10 bases from J; bases unmatched to any gene: 8. CDR3 length: 14 residues. In DNA form, the CDR3 reads TGTGCCAGCAGAGACTTAGCGGGGGGGCTGGAGCAGTTCTTC. Its protein product is CASRDLAGGLEQFF. The full variable domain, in which reference TRBV11-2 and TRBJ2-1 provide the parts outside the CDR3, is EAGVAQSPRYKIIEKRQSVAFWCNPISGHATLYWYQQILGQGPKLLIQFQNNGVVDDSQLPKDRFSAERLKGVDSTLKIQPAKLEDSAVYLCASRDLAGGLEQFFGPGTRLTVL.

J is TRBJ2-1 and V is TRBV7-9; TRBD1 matches 8 bases. The CDR3 is 14 residues long. With 7 bases clipped from V and 4 bases from J, the junction kept 6 bases outside the gene matches. Germline V gene lookup returns CDR1 SEHNR and CDR2 FQNEAQ (reference sequence). CDR3 bases: TGTGCCAGCACCGACAGGGGATTATACAATGAGCAGTTCTTC. Translated, it gives CASTDRGLYNEQFF.

This chain connects TRBV25-1 to TRBJ1-6, with no clear D. Looked up from germline, CDR1 is MGHDK and CDR2 is SYGVNS. The CDR3 runs to 17 residues. The V and J ends lost 2 bases and 0 bases respectively, with 11 bases between them. The CDR3 region is CASSETQSGSYNSPLHF. The CDR3 DNA is TGTGCCAGCAGTGAAACCCAGTCGGGCTCCTATAATTCACCCCTCCACTTT.

This clone was counted a single time. The V and J genes are TRBV7-2 and TRBJ2-7, with 10 bases lining up with TRBD2. The CDR3 consists of 14 residues. CDR1 SGHTA and CDR2 FQGNSA come from the germline V gene. Losses at the gene ends were 1 base for V and 7 bases for J; bases not matched to a gene: 4. Here the CDR3 reads CASSLVLLAGEQYF. Written as DNA, the CDR3 is TGTGCCAGCAGCTTAGTACTACTAGCGGGAGAGCAGTACTTC.

This clone appeared once. The CDR3 bases are TGTGCCAGCAGTGAAGCGGGGGGGCTCTCATACAATGAGCAGTTCTTC. Residues: CASSEAGGLSYNEQFF. The J gene is TRBJ2-1, the V gene TRBV6-1; TRBD2 might be the D (7 bases). The CDR3 totals 16 residues. V was clipped by 0 bases and J by 4 bases, with 13 bases between them. Germline values: CDR1 MNHNS, CDR2 SASEGT.

The genes are TRBV6-5 and TRBJ1-1; D unresolved. This CDR3 region has 15 residues. Germline CDR1 is MNHEY and CDR2 is SVGAGI. Trimming took off 8 bases at V and 2 bases at J, with 18 bases between the two ends. The CDR3 sequence: CASFPGGRRNTEAFF. The DNA for the CDR3 is TGTGCCAGCTTCCCCGGAGGCAGAAGAAACACTGAAGCTTTCTTT.

The chain has TRBV4-1 and TRBJ2-1, with D tentatively TRBD1 (6 bases). V gave up 3 bases and J gave up 7 bases, with 7 bases separating them. The CDR3 sequence is 12 residues long. In germline, CDR1 is MGHRA, CDR2 YSYEKL. CDR3 loop: CASSHQGNEQFF. The CDR3 nucleotides read TGCGCCAGCAGCCACCAGGGGAATGAGCAGTTCTTC.

The J gene is TRBJ1-6, the V gene TRBV28; 7 bases fit TRBD1. The CDR3 has 16 residues. Germline lookup yields CDR1 MDHEN and CDR2 SYDVKM. V gave up 7 bases and J gave up 4 bases; unmatched junction bases: 10. CDR3: CASTPESGGYNSPLHF. CDR3 DNA: TGTGCCAGCACCCCGGAGTCAGGGGGATATAATTCACCCCTCCACTTT. The full variable domain, with the rest looked up from reference TRBV28 and TRBJ1-6, is DVKVTQSSRYLVKRTGEKVFLECVQDMDHENMFWYRQDPGLGLRLIYFSYDVKMKEKGDIPEGYSVSREKKERFSLILESASTNQTSMYLCASTPESGGYNSPLHFGNGTRLTVT.

V and J are TRBV2 and TRBJ2-3, with 9 bases identical to TRBD2. Trimming cost V 4 bases and J 5 bases; bases outside gene matches: 4. In germline, CDR1 is SNHLY, CDR2 FYNNEI. CDR3 length: 14 amino acids. CDR3 loop: CASSGERGVDTQYF. CDR3 DNA sequence: TGTGCCAGCAGTGGGGAGCGGGGGGTAGATACGCAGTATTTT.

This clone was found a few times. The rearrangement uses TRBV2 and TRBJ1-2; D is unclear. Trimming pared 11 bases from V and 2 bases from J, leaving 27 bases between. CDR1 and CDR2 (germline): SNHLY, FYNNEI. The CDR3 loop spans 17 amino acids. The CDR3 sequence: CAGLNRDPKNLNYGYTF. CDR3 coding DNA: TGTGCCGGCCTAAACCGGGATCCGAAAAATCTAAACTATGGCTACACCTTC.